This TCR beta chain was recorded in a study of blood T cell repertoires in COVID-19. Background on the study: Donors in the United States, Italy and Spain gave samples during acute or convalescent COVID-19.

Repertoires were generated with immunoSEQ multiplex PCR, while TCRdb's copy carries only in-frame clones and drops some. The sample has tens of thousands of clones; about nine tenths are singletons. CDR1 is MNHEY and CDR2 is SMNVEV in the germline V gene (reference sequence). V lost 5 bases, J lost 0 bases, and 5 bases stayed unmatched. The CDR3 consists of 15 residues. V is TRBV27 and J is TRBJ2-3; 7 bases are shared with TRBD2. The sequencing sample was made of peripheral blood. This clonotype was sampled from a woman aged 60 to 75 with COVID-19, enrolled during active disease. CDR3 protein: CASSPLASSTDTQYF. DNA for the CDR3: TGTGCCAGCAGTCCACTAGCGTCTAGCACAGATACGCAGTATTTT.